The TCR beta chain described here comes from a study of CD8 T cells in ankylosing spondylitis. TCRdb reprocessed the 5' RACE reads with MiXCR, giving one entry per CDR3 protein. The data show roughly 350,000 distinct CDR3 sequences, approximately 8.2% seen once. This clonotype was found a few times. The antigen remains unidentified. Findings and limits, study-wide: Matched ankylosing spondylitis synovial fluid reportedly contained a significantly enriched population of disease-linked clones. In ankylosing spondylitis blood, a motif of roughly 8 highly homologous TCR beta variants appeared characteristic.

The CDR3 consists of 16 residues. CDR1 and CDR2 (germline): SGHRS, YFSETQ. Germline trimming cut 3 bases from V and 8 bases from J; bases unmatched to any gene: 12. The chain links TRBV5-1 to TRBJ2-1; 9 bases map to TRBD2. The source material was blood, either unsorted or a sorted T cell fraction (not recorded which). The clonotype was recovered from a male donor with ankylosing spondylitis. CDR3 sequence: CASSSPQAGGSYEQFF. In DNA form, the CDR3 reads TGCGCCAGCAGCTCCCCCCAGGCGGGAGGGTCATATGAGCAGTTCTTC.